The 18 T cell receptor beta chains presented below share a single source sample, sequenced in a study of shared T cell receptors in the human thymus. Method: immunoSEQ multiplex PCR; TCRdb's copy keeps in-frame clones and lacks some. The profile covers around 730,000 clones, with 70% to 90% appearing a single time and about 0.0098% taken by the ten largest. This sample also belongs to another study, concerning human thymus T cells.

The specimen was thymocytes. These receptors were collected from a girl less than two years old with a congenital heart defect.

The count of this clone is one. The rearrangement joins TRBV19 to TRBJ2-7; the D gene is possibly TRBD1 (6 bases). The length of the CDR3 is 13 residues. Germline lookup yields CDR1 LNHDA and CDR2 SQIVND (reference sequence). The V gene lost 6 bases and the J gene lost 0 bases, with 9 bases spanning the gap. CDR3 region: CASRSDSSYEQYF. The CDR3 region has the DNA TGTGCCAGTAGGTCGGACAGCTCCTACGAGCAGTACTTC.

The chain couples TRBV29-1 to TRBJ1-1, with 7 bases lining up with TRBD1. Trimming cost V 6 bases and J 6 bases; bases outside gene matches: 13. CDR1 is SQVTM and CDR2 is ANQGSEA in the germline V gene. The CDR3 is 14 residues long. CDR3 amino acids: CSVDNRQGRAEAFF. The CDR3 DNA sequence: TGCAGCGTCGACAACCGACAGGGACGGGCTGAAGCTTTCTTT.

This CDR3 is CASGPGRWYEQYF. DNA of the CDR3: TGTGCCAGCGGTCCAGGGAGGTGGTACGAGCAGTACTTC. The V gene is TRBV6-5, the J gene TRBJ2-7, with D possibly TRBD2 on 6 matching bases. The CDR3 loop spans 13 amino acids. The germline V and J ends were trimmed by 8 bases and 4 bases, with 15 bases remaining between them. Germline lookup yields CDR1 MNHEY and CDR2 SVGAGI.

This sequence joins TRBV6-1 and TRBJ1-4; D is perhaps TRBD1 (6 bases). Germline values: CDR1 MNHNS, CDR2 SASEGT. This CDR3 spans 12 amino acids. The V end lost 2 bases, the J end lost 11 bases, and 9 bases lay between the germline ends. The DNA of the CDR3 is TGTGCCAGCAGTGAACCACAGGGTAAACTGTTTTTT. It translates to CASSEPQGKLFF.

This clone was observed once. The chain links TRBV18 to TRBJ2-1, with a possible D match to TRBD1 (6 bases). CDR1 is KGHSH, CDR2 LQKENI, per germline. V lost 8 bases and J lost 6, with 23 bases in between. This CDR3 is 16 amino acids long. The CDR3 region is CASTIEGTGSSNEQFF. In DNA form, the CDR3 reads TGTGCCAGCACGATTGAGGGAACAGGGTCAAGCAATGAGCAGTTCTTC. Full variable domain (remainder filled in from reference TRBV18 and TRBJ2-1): NAGVMQNPRHLVRRRGQEARLRCSPMKGHSHVYWYRQLPEEGLKFMVYLQKENIIDESGMPKERFSAEFPKEGPSILRIQQVVRGDSAAYFCASTIEGTGSSNEQFFGPGTRLTVL.

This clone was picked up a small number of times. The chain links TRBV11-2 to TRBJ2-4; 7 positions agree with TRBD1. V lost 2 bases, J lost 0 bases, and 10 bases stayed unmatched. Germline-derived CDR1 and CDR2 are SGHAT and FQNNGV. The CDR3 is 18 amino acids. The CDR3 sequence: CASSLIPGTAIAKNIQYF. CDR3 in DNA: TGTGCCAGCAGCTTAATACCCGGGACAGCAATAGCCAAAAACATTCAGTACTTC.

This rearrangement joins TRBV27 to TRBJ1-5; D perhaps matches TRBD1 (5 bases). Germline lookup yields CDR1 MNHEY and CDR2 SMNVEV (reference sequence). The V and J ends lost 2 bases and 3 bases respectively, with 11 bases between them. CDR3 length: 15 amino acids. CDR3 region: CASSLGRDFNQPQHF. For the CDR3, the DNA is TGTGCCAGCAGTTTAGGCAGGGACTTCAATCAGCCCCAGCATTTT.

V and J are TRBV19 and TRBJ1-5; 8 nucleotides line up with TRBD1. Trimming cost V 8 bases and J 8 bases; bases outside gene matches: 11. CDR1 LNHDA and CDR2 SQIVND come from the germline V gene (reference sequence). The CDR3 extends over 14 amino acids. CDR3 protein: CASCTGTGREPQHF. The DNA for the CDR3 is TGTGCCAGTTGCACCGGGACAGGTAGAGAGCCCCAGCATTTT.

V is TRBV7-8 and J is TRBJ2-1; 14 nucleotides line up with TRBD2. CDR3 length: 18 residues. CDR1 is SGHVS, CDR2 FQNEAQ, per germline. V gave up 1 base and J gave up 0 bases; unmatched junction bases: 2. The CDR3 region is CASSLGTSGGTSYNEQFF. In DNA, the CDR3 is TGTGCCAGCAGCTTAGGGACTAGCGGGGGGACCTCCTACAATGAGCAGTTCTTC. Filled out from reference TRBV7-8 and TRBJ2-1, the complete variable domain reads GAGVSQSPRYKVAKRGQDVALRCDPISGHVSLFWYQQALGQGPEFLTYFQNEAQLDKSGLPSDRFFAERPEGSVSTLKIQRTQQEDSAVYLCASSLGTSGGTSYNEQFFGPGTRLTVL.

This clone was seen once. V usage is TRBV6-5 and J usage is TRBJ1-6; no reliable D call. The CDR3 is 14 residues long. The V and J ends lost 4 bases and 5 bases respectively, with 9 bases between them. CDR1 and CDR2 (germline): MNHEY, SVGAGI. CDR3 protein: CASSSPNNNSPLHF. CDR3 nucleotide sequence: TGTGCCAGCAGTTCCCCGAACAATAATTCACCCCTCCACTTT.

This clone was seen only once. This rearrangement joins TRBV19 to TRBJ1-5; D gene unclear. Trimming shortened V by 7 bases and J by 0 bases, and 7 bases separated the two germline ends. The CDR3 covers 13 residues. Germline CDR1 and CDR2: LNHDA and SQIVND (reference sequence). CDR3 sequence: CASNNRSNQPQHF. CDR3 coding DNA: TGTGCCAGTAATAATCGTAGCAATCAGCCCCAGCATTTT.

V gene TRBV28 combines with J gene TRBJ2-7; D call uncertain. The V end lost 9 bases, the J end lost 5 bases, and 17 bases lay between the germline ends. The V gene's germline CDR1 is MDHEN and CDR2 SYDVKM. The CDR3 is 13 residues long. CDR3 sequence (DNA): TGTGCCAGTTCTAACCCCAGTCGGGACGAGCAGTACTTC. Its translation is CASSNPSRDEQYF.

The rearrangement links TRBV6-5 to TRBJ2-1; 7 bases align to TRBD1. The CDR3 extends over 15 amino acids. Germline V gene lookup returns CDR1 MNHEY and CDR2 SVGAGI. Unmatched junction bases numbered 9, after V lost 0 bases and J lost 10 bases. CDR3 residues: CASSYSPYLGGEQFF. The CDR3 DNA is TGTGCCAGCAGTTACTCGCCCTATCTAGGGGGCGAGCAGTTCTTC.

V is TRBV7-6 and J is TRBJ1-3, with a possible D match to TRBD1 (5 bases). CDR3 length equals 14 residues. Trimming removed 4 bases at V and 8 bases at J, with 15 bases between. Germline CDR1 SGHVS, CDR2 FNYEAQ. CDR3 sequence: CASSSGPGVHTIYF. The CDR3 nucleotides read TGTGCCAGCAGCTCGGGACCGGGGGTACACACCATATATTTT.

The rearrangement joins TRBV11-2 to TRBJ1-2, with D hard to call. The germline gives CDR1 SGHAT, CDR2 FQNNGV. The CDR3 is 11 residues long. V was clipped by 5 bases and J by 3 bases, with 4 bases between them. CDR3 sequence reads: CASSADYGYTF. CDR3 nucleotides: TGTGCCAGCAGCGCAGACTATGGCTACACCTTC.

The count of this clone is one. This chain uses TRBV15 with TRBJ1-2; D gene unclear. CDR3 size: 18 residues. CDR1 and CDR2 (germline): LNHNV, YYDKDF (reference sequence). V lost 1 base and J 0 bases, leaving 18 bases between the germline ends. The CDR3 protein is CATSRGVGAERSNYGYTF. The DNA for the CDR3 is TGTGCCACCAGCAGAGGTGTTGGAGCGGAACGTTCTAACTATGGCTACACCTTC.

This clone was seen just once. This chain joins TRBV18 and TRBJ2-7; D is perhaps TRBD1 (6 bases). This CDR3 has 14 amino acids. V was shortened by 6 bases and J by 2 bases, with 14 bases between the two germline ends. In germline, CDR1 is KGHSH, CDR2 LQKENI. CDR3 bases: TGTGCCAGCTCCCGGACAGCCAGAACCTACGAGCAGTACTTC. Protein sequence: CASSRTARTYEQYF.

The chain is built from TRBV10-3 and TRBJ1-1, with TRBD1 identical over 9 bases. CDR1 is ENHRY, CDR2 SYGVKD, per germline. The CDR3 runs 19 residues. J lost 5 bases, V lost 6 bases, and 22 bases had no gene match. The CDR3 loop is CAISEGSSGDRVLGTEAFF. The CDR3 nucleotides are TGTGCCATCAGCGAAGGGAGTAGTGGGGACAGGGTGTTAGGTACTGAAGCTTTCTTT.